This TCR beta chain was captured in a study of T-cell reconstitution after alpha-beta-depleted transplantation in children. Study findings and constraints: The origin of alpha-beta T cells about two months after transplant was reportedly several hundred expanded graft clones. Recipient T cells and thymic progenitors that survived gave rise to the high TCRbeta diversity observed at day 60 in some patients. It was newly produced T cells that mostly accounted for T-cell counts and diversity one year after transplant.

Unique molecular identifiers were used to barcode this TCRbeta library. TCRdb passed the PCR reads through MiXCR, listing each CDR3 protein once. Of 750,000 to 950,000 distinct CDR3 sequences listed, 16% are singletons. The CDR3 loop spans 13 amino acids. Germline CDR1 and CDR2: SGDLS and YYNGEE. Trimming pared 1 base from V and 4 bases from J, leaving 8 bases between. Of note for this clonotype: Its specificity is not known.

Sequenced material: PBMCs, mostly from graft donor cells, taken 360 days after TCRalphabeta/CD19-depleted stem cell transplant. The V call is TRBV9, the J call TRBJ2-5, with D maybe TRBD1 (6 bases). This TCR was recovered from a male patient aged 10 to 17 who had a stem cell transplant for acute lymphoblastic leukemia, so the T cells may come from the graft donor. The CDR3 spells CASSVLGGETQYF. DNA for the CDR3: TGTGCCAGCAGCGTATTAGGGGGAGAGACCCAGTACTTC.